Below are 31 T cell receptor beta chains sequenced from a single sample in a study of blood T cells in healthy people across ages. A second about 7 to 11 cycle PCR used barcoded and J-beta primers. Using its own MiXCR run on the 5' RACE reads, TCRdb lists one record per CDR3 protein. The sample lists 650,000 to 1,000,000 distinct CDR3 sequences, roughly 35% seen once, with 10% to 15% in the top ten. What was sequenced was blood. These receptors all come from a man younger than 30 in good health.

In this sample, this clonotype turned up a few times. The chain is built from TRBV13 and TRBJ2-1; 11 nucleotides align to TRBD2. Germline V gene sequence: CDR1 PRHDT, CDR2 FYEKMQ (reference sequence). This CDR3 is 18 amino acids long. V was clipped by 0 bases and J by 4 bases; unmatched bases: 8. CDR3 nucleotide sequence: TGTGCCAGCAGCTTAGGCCGTGGCGTAGCGGGGGGGTACAATGAGCAGTTCTTC. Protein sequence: CASSLGRGVAGGYNEQFF.

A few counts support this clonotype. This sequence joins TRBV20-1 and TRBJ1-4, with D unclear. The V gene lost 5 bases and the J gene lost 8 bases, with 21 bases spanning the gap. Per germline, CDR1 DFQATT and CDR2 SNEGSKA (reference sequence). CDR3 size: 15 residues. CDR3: CSAPEREGFGEKLFF. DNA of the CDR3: TGCAGTGCTCCGGAGAGGGAGGGTTTTGGAGAAAAACTGTTTTTT.

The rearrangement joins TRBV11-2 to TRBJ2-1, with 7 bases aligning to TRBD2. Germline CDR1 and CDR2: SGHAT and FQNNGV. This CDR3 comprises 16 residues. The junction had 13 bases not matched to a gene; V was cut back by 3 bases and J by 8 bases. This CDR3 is CASSFGGLAEMDEQFF. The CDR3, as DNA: TGTGCCAGCAGCTTCGGAGGGCTAGCGGAGATGGATGAGCAGTTCTTC.

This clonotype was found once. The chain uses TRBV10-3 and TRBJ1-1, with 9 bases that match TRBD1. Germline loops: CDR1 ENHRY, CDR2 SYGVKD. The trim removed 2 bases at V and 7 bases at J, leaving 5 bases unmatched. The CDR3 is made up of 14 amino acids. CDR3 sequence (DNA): TGTGCCATCAGTGAGAGGGGGACAGGGAATGAAGCTTTCTTT. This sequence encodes CAISERGTGNEAFF.

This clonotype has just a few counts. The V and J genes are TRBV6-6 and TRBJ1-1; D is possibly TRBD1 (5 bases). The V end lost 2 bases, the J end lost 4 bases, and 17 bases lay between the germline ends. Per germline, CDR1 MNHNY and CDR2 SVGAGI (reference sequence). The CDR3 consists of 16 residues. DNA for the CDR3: TGTGCCAGCAGTTACCCGCCCCGACCTGGGGCCACTGAAGCTTTCTTT. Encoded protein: CASSYPPRPGATEAFF.

CDR3: CASSRETAYNEQFF. The CDR3 DNA reads as TGTGCCAGCAGCCGGGAGACAGCCTACAATGAGCAGTTCTTC. The chain links TRBV7-2 to TRBJ2-1, with a tentative D call TRBD2 (6 bases). V was shortened by 5 bases and J by 2 bases, with 10 bases between the two germline ends. Germline V lookup: CDR1 SGHTA, CDR2 FQGNSA. CDR3 length: 14 residues.

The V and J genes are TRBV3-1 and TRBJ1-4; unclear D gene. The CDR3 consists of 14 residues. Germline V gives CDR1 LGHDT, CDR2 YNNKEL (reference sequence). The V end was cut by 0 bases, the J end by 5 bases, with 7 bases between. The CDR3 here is CASSQEVGNEKLFF. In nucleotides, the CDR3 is TGTGCCAGCAGCCAAGAAGTGGGGAATGAAAAACTGTTTTTT.

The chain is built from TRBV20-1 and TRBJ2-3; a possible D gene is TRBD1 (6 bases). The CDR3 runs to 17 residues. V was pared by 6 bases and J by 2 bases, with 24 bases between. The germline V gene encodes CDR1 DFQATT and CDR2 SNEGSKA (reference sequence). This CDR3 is CSAYTPIRDTSTDTQYF. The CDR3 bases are TGCAGTGCCTACACTCCGATCCGGGACACCTCCACAGATACGCAGTATTTT.

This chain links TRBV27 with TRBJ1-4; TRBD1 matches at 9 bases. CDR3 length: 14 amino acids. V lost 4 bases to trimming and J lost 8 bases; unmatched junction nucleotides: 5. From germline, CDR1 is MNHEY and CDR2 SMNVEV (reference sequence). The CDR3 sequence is CASSSQGAWEKLFF. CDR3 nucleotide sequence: TGTGCCAGCAGTTCACAGGGGGCTTGGGAAAAACTGTTTTTT.

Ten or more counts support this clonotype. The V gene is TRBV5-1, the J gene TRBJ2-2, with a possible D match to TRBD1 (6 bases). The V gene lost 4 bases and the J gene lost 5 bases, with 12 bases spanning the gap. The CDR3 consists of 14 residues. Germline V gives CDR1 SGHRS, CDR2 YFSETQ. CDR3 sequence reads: CASSVRQATGELFF. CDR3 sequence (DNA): TGCGCCAGCAGCGTCAGACAGGCGACCGGGGAGCTGTTTTTT.

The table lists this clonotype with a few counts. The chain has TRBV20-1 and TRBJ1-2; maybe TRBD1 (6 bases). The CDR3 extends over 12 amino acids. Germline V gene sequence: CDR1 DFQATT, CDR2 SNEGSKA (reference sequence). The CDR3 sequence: CRVRGSDYGYTF. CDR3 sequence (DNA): TGCAGAGTCAGGGGCAGTGACTATGGCTACACCTTC.

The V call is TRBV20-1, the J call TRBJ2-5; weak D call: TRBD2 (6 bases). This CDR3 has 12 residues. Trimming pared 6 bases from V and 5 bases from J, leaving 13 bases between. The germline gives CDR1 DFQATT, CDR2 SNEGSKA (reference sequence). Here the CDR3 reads CSAPDYWETQYF. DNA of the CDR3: TGCAGTGCCCCGGACTACTGGGAGACCCAGTACTTC.

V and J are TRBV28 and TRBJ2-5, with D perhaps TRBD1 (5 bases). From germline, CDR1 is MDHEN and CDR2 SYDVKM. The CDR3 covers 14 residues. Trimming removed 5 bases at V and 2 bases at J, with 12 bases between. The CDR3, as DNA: TGTGCCAGCAGTGACACAGGAACTCAAGAGACCCAGTACTTC. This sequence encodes CASSDTGTQETQYF.

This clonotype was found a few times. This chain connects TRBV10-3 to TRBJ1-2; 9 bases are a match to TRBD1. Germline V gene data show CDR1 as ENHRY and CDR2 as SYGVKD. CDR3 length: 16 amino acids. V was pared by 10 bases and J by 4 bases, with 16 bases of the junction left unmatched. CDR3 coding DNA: TGTGCCAGCACGATGGGACAGGGCGCAAGATCCTATGGCTACACCTTC. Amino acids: CASTMGQGARSYGYTF.

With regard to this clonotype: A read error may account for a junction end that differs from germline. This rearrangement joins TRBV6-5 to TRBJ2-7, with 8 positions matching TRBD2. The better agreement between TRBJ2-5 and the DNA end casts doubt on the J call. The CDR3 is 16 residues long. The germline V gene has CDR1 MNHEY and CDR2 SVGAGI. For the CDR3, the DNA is TGTGACAGCAGTTACTCGGGGGGGTCGAGAGGGGAGACCCAGTACTTC. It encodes CDSSYSGGSRGETQYF.

The CDR3 loop is CSARWASGSYNSPLHF. In nucleotides, the CDR3 is TGCAGTGCTAGATGGGCCTCAGGCTCCTATAATTCACCCCTCCACTTT. V is TRBV20-1 and J is TRBJ1-6; no reliable D call. The V end lost 2 bases, the J end lost 0 bases, and 11 bases lay between the germline ends. The germline V gene has CDR1 DFQATT and CDR2 SNEGSKA (reference sequence). CDR3 size: 16 residues.

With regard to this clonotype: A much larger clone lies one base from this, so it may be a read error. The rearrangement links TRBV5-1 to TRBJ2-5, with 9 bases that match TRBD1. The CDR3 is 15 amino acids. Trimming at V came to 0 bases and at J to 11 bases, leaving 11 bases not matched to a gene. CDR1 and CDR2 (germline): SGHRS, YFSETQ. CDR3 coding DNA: TGCGCCAGCAGCTTGGTCGGGACAGGGACCAATGAGCAGTACTTC. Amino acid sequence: CASSLVGTGTNEQYF.

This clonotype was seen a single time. The DNA for the CDR3 is TGCAGCGTCCCCAGGCCGGGACAGCTCACAGATACGCAGTATTTT. Protein product: CSVPRPGQLTDTQYF. The genes are TRBV29-1 and TRBJ2-3; 7 bases match TRBD1. V dropped 6 bases and J dropped 2; count of bases not matched to a gene: 11. Germline V gives CDR1 SQVTM, CDR2 ANQGSEA. The CDR3 runs 15 residues.

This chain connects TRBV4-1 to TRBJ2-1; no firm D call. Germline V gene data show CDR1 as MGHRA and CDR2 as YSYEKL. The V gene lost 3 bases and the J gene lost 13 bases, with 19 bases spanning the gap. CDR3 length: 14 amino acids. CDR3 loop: CASSHERAEETQFF. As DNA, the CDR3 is TGCGCCAGCAGCCATGAACGGGCTGAGGAGACCCAGTTCTTC.

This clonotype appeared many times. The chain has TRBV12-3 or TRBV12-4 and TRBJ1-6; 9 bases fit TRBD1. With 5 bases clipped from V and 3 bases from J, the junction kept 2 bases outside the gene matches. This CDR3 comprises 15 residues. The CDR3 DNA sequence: TGTGCCAGCAGTCGGGACAGGGACTATAATTCACCCCTCCACTTT. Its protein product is CASSRDRDYNSPLHF.

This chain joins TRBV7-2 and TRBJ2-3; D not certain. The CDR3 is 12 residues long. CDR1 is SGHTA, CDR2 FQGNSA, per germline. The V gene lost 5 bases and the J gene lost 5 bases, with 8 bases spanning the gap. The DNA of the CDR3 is TGTGCCAGCAGCGGGAAAATAGATACGCAGTATTTT. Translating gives CASSGKIDTQYF.

This CDR3 reads CSARKSAGITDTQYF. The CDR3, as DNA: TGCAGTGCTAGAAAGTCGGCGGGAATTACAGATACGCAGTATTTT. The genes are TRBV20-1 and TRBJ2-3; tentatively, D is TRBD2 (6 bases). CDR1 DFQATT and CDR2 SNEGSKA come from the germline V gene (reference sequence). There are 15 residues in the CDR3. Trimming cost V 2 bases and J 3 bases, with 15 bases left between them.

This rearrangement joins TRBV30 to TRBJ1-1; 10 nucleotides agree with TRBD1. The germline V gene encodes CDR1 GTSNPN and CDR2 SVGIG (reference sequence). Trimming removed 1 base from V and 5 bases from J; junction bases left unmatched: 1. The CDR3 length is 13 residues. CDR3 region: CAWSGQGATEAFF. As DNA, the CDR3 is TGTGCCTGGAGTGGACAGGGGGCTACTGAAGCTTTCTTT.

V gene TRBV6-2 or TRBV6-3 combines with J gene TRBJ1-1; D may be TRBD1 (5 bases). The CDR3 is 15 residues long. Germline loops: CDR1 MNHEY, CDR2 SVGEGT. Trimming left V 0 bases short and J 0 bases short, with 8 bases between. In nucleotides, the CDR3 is TGTGCCAGCAGTTACTCGGACATTATGAACACTGAAGCTTTCTTT. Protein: CASSYSDIMNTEAFF.

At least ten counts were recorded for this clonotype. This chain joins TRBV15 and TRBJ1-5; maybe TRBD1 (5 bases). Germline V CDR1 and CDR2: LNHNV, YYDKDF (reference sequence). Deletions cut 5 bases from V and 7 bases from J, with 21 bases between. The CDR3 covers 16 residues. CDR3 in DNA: TGTGCCACCAGCCACTATTGGGACGGAGCGCACCAGCCCCAGCATTTT. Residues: CATSHYWDGAHQPQHF.

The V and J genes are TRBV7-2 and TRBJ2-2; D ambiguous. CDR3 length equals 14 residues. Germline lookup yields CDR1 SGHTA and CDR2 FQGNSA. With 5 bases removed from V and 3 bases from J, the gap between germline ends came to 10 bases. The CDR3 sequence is CASSLRFDTGELFF. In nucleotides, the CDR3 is TGTGCCAGCAGCCTCCGTTTCGACACCGGGGAGCTGTTTTTT.

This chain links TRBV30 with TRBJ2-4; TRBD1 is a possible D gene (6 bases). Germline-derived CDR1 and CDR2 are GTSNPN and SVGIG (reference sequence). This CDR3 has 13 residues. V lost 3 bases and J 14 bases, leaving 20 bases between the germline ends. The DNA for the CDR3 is TGTGCCTGGAGATATAAACCGGGACAACCAGAGTACTTC. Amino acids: CAWRYKPGQPEYF. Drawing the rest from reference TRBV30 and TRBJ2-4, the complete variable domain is SQTIHQWPATLVQPVGSPLSLECTVEGTSNPNLYWYRQAAGRGLQLLFYSVGIGQISSEVPQNLSASRPQDRQFILSSKKLLLSDSGFYLCAWRYKPGQPEYFGAGTRLSVL.

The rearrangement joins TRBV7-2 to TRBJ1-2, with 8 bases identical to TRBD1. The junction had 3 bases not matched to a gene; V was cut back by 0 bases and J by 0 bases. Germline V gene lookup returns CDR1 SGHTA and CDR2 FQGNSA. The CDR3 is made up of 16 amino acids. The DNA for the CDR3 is TGTGCCAGCAGCTTAGCTTGGACAGGGACTAACTATGGCTACACCTTC. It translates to CASSLAWTGTNYGYTF.

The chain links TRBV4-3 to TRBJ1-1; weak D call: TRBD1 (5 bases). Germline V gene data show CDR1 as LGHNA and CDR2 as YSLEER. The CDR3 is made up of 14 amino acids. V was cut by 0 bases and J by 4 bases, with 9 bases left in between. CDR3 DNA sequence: TGCGCCAGCAGCCAAGAAGCCAGGGTCACTGAAGCTTTCTTT. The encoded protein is CASSQEARVTEAFF.

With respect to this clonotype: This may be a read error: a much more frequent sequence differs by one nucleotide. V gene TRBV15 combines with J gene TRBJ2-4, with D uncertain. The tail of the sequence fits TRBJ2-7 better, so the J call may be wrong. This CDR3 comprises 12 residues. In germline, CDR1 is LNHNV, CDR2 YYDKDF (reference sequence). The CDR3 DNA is TGTGCCGCCAGCTCCGATAACTACGAGCAGTACTTC. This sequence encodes CAASSDNYEQYF.

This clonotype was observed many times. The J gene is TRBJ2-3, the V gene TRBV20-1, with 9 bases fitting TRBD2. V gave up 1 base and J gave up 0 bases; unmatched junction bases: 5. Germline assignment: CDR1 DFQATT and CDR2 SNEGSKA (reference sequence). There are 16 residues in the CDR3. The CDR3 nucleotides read TGCAGTGCTAGAGCACTGACTAGCGGCAGCACAGATACGCAGTATTTT. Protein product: CSARALTSGSTDTQYF.